This T cell receptor (beta chain) was documented in a study of T-cell memory formation after mild COVID-19. Overall study context: The two donors had largely donor-specific TCR clusters. General study points: Cross-reactive memory apparently joined, as some responding clones appeared in pre-infection memory. While clones contracting from day 15 to 85 were balanced between CD4 and CD8, later expanders leaned CD4+.

As concerns this clonotype: Its antigen is currently unknown.

From 5'RACE with constant-segment primers came TCR alpha and TCR beta cDNA libraries that carried sample barcodes and UMIs. TCRdb reprocessed the 5' RACE reads with MiXCR, giving one entry per CDR3 protein. The profile shows nearly 110,000 distinct CDR3 sequences, roughly 12% of them singletons. The specimen was PBMCs or a T cell subset sorted from them (not recorded which). This sequence was found in an adult woman who had mild COVID-19 (a few samples of this study predate the infection). Cell type and time point are not known.

CDR3 in amino acids: CASSQEYIGSLGDEQFF. The CDR3 nucleotides are TGCGCCAGCAGCCAAGAATATATCGGGTCGCTCGGCGATGAGCAGTTCTTC. This rearrangement joins TRBV4-3 to TRBJ2-1; D gene uncertain. Germline lookup yields CDR1 LGHNA and CDR2 YSLEER. V was shortened by 0 bases and J by 8 bases, with 20 bases between the two germline ends. This CDR3 contains 17 residues.